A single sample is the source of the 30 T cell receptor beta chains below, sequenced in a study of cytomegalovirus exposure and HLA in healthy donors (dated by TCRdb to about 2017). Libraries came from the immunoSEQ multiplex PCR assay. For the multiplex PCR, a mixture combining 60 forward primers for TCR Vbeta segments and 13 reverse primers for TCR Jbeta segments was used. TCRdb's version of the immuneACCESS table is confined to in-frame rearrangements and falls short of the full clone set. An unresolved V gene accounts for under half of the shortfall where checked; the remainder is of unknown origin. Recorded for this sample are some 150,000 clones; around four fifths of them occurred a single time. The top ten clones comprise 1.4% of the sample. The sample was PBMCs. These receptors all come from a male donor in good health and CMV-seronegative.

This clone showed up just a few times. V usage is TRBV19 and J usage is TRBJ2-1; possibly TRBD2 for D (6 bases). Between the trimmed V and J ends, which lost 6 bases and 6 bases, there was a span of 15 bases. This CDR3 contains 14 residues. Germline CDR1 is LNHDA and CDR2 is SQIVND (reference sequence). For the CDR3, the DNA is TGTGCCAGTAGCGCTCCCCCCGGGGGCAATGAGCAGTTCTTC. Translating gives CASSAPPGGNEQFF.

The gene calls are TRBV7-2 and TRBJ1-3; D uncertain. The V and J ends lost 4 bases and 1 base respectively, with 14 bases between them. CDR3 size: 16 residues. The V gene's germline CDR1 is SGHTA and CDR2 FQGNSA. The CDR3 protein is CASSYLEGGSGNTIYF. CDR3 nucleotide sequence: TGTGCCAGCAGCTATTTAGAGGGTGGATCTGGAAACACCATATATTTT.

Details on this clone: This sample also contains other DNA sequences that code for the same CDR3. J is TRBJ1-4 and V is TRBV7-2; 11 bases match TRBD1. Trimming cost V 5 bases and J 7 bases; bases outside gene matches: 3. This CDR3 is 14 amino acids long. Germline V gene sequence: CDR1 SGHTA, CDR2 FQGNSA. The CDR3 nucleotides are TGTGCCAGCAGCCGGGACAGGGGGGGTGAAAAACTGTTTTTT. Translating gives CASSRDRGGEKLFF.

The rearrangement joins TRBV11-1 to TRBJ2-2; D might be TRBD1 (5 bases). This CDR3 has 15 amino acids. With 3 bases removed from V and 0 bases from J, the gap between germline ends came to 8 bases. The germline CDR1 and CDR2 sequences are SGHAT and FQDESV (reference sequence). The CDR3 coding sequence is TGTGCCAGCAGCTTTCAGGGCGCGAACACCGGGGAGCTGTTTTTT. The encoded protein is CASSFQGANTGELFF.

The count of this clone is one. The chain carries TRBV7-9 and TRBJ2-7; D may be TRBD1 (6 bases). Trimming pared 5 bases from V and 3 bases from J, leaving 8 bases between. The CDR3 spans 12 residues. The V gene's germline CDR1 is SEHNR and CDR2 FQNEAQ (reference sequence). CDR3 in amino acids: CASSEQGYEQYF. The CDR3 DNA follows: TGTGCCAGCAGCGAACAGGGCTACGAGCAGTACTTC.

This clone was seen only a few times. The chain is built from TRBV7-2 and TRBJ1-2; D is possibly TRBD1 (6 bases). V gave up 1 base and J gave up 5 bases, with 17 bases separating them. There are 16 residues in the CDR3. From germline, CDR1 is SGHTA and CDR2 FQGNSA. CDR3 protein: CASSLEGLGTLYGYTF. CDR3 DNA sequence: TGTGCCAGCAGCTTAGAGGGATTAGGGACACTGTATGGCTACACCTTC.

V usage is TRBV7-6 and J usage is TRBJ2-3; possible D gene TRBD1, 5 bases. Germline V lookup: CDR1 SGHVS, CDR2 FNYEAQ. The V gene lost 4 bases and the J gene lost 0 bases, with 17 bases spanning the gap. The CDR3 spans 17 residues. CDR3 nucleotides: TGTGCCAGCAGCTCCCCCCAGGGAATGAGTAGCACAGATACGCAGTATTTT. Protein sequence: CASSSPQGMSSTDTQYF.

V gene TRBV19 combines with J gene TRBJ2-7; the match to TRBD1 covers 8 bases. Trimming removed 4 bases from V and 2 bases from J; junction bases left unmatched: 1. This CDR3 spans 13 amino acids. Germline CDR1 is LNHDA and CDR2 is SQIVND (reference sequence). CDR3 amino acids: CASSTTGAYEQYF. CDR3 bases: TGTGCCAGTAGTACGACAGGGGCCTACGAGCAGTACTTC.

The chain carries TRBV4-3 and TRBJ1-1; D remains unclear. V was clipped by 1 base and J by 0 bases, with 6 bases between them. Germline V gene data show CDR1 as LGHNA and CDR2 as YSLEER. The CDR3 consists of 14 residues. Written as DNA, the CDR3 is TGCGCCAGCAGCCAAGTACAGATGAACACTGAAGCTTTCTTT. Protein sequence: CASSQVQMNTEAFF.

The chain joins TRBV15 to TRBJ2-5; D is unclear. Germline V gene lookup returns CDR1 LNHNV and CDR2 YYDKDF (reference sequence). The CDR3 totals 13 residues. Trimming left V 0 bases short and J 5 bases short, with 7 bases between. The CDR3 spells CATSRDEWETQYF. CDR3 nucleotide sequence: TGTGCCACCAGCAGAGATGAGTGGGAGACCCAGTACTTC.

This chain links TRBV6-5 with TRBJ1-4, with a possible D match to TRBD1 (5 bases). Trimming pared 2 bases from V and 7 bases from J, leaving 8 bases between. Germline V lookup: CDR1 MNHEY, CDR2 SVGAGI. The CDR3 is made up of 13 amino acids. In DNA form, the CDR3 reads TGTGCCAGCAGTTACAGGGGAGGTGAAAAACTGTTTTTT. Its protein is CASSYRGGEKLFF.

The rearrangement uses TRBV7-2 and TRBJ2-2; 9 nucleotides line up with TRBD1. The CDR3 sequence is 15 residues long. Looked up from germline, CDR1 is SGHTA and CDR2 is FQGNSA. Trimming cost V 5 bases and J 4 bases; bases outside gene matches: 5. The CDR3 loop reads CASSAGTGITGELFF. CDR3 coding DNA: TGTGCCAGCAGCGCCGGGACAGGGATCACCGGGGAGCTGTTTTTT.

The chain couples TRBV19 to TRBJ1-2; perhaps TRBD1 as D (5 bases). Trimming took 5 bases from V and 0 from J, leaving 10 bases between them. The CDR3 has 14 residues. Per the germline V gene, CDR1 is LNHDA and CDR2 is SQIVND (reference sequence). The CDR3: CASSFLGANYGYTF. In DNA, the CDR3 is TGTGCCAGTAGTTTTTTAGGGGCTAACTATGGCTACACCTTC.

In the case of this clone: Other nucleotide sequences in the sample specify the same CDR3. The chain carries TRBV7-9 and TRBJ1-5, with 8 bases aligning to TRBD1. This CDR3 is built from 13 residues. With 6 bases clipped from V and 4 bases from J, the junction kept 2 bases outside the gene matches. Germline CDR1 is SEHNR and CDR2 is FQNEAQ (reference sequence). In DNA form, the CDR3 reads TGTGCCAGCAGTGGGACAGGTAATCAGCCCCAGCATTTT. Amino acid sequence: CASSGTGNQPQHF.

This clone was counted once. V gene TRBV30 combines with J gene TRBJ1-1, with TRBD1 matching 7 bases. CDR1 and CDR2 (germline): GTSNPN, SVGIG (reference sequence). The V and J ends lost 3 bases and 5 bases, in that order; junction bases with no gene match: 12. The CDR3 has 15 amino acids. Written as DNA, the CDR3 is TGTGCCTGGAGCCCAAGCTCGCCAGGGGGTACTGAAGCTTTCTTT. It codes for CAWSPSSPGGTEAFF.

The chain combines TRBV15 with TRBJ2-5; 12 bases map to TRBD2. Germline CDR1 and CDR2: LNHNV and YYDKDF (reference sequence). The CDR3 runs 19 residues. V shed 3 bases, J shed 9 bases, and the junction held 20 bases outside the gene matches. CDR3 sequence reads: CATSSRSSGRAFQVGPQYF. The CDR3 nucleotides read TGTGCCACCAGCAGTAGATCTAGCGGGAGGGCCTTTCAAGTAGGGCCCCAGTACTTC. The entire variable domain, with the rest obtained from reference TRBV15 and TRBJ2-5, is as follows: DAMVIQNPRYQVTQFGKPVTLSCSQTLNHNVMYWYQQKSSQAPKLLFHYYDKDFNNEADTPDNFQSRRPNTSFCFLDIRSPGLGDTAMYLCATSSRSSGRAFQVGPQYFGPGTRLLVL.

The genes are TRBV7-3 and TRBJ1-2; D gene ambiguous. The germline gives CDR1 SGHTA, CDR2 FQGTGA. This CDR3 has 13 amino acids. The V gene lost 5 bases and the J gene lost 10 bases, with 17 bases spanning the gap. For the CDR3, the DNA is TGTGCCAGCAGCCGACGCGACACGGTAGACTACACCTTC. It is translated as CASSRRDTVDYTF.

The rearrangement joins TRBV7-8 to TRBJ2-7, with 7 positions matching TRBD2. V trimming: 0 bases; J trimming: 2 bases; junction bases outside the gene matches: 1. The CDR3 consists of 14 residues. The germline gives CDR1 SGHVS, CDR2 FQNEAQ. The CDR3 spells CASSLAGGAYEQYF. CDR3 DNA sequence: TGTGCCAGCAGCTTAGCGGGGGGGGCCTACGAGCAGTACTTC.

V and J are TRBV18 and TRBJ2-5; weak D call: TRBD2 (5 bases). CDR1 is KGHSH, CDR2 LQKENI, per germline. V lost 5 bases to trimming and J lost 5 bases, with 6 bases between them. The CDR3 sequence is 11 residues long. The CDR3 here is CASSGGETQYF. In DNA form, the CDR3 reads TGTGCCAGCTCAGGAGGTGAGACCCAGTACTTC.

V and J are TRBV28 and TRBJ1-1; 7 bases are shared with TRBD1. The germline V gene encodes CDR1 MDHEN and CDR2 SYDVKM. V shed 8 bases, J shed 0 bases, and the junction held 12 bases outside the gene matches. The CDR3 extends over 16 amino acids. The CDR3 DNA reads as TGTGCCAGCCGGGACAGCCGGAGTATCATGAACACTGAAGCTTTCTTT. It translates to CASRDSRSIMNTEAFF.

The CDR3 loop is CASSPGQFRDTGELFF. The DNA for the CDR3 is TGTGCCAGCAGTCCAGGACAGTTCAGGGACACCGGGGAGCTGTTTTTT. The V gene is TRBV28, the J gene TRBJ2-2; D is perhaps TRBD1 (6 bases). The V gene's germline CDR1 is MDHEN and CDR2 SYDVKM. The CDR3 is made up of 16 amino acids. Trimming left V 5 bases short and J 3 bases short, with 16 bases between.

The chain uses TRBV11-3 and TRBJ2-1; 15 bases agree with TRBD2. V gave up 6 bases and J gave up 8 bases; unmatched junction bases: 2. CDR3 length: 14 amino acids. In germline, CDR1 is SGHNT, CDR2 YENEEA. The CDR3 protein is CASSRTSGGDEQFF. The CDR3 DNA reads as TGTGCCAGCAGTCGGACTAGCGGGGGGGATGAGCAGTTCTTC.

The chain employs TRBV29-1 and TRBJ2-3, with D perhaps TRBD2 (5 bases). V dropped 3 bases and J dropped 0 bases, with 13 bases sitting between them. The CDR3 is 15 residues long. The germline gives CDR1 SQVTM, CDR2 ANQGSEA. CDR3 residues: CSVDLAHTSTDTQYF. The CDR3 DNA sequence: TGCAGCGTTGATCTAGCTCATACTAGCACAGATACGCAGTATTTT.

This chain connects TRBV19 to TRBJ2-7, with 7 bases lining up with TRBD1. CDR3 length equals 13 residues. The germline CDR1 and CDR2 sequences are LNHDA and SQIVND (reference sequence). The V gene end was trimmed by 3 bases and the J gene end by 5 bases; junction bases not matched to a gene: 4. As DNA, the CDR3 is TGTGCCAGTAGTATTGAGGGGGCCCACGAGCAGTACTTC. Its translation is CASSIEGAHEQYF.

The DNA of the CDR3 is TGTGCCAGCAGGCCTGAAAGGGGTCAGCCCCAGCATTTT. This translates into CASRPERGQPQHF. The rearrangement links TRBV6-1 to TRBJ1-5; a weak D match, TRBD1 (5 bases). Trimming stripped 6 bases from V and 6 bases from J, with 12 bases between. Germline assignment: CDR1 MNHNS and CDR2 SASEGT. There are 13 residues in the CDR3.

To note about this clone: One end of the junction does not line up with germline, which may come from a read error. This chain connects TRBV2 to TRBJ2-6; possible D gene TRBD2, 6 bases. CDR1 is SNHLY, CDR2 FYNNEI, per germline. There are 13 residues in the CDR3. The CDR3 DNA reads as TGTGCCAGCAGGGGGGGTGGGGCCAACGTCCTGCCTTTC. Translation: CASRGGGANVLPF.

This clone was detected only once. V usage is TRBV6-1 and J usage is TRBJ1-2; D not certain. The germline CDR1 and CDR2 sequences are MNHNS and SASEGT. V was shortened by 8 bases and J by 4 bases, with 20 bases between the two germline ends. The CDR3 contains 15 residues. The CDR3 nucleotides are TGTGCCAGCGCTAAATTGGGCCCTTCCTCCTATGGCTACACCTTC. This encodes CASAKLGPSSYGYTF.

The CDR3 bases are TGTGCCAGCAGCCGAGGGGGAAATTCACCCCTCCACTTT. Translated: CASSRGGNSPLHF. The chain joins TRBV7-8 to TRBJ1-6; TRBD1 is a possible D gene (6 bases). The germline gives CDR1 SGHVS, CDR2 FQNEAQ. CDR3 size: 13 residues. The V end was cut by 5 bases, the J end by 7 bases, with 9 bases between.

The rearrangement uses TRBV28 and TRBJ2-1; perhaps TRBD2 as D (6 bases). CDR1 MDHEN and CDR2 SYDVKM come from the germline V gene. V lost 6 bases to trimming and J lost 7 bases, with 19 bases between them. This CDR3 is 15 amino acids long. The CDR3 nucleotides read TGTGCCAGCAGCCCGCCGGGGGAGTTGTTGAATGAGCAGTTCTTC. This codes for CASSPPGELLNEQFF.

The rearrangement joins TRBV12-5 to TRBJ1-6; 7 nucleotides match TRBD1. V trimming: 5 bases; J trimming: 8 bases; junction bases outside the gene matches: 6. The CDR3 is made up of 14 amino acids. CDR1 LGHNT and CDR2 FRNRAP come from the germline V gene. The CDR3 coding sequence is TGTGCTAGTGGTCTACAGGGGTTTGATTCACCCCTCCACTTT. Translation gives CASGLQGFDSPLHF. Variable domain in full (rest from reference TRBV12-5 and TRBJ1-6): DARVTQTPRHKVTEMGQEVTMRCQPILGHNTVFWYRQTMMQGLELLAYFRNRAPLDDSGMPKDRFSAEMPDATLATLKIQPSEPRDSAVYFCASGLQGFDSPLHFGNGTRLTVT.